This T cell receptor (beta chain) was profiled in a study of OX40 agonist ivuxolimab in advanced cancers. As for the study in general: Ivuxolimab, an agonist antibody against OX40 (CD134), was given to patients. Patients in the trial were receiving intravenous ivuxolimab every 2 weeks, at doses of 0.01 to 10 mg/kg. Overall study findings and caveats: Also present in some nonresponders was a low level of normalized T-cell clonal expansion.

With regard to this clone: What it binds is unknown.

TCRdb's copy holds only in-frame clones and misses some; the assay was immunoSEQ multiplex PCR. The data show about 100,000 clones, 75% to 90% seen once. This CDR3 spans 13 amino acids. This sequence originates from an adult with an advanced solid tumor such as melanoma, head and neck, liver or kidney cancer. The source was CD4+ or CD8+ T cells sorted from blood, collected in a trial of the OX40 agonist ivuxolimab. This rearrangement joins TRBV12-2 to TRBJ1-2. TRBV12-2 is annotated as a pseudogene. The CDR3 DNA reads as TGTGCAAGTCGACACACAGGGAGGACTGGCTACACCTTC. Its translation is CASRHTGRTGYTF.